The next 20 T cell receptor beta chains were all read from a single sample in a study of CD8+CD57+ T cells in acquired aplastic anemia (dated 2018 in TCRdb). Flow cytometry had shown CD8+CD57+ cell expansion in the patients selected for sequencing. Sequencer: Illumina HiSeq 2000. Genomic DNA was used as template for profiling of TCR beta VDJ combinations and CDR3 sequences. Using fastp trimming at Q25 and MiXCR clonotype assembly, TCRdb reanalyzed the public sequencing data and kept in-frame beta chains. One record per CDR3 amino acid sequence lists the most common genes and DNA. This sample lists around 430,000 distinct CDR3 sequences; over 25% were detected once. The top ten constitute 0.82% of the sample. The specimen sequenced was sorted CD4+, CD8+, or CD8+CD57+ T cells (not recorded which) from PBMCs. The receptors derive from a human donor with aplastic anemia.

With regard to this clonotype: A read error may account for a junction end that differs from germline. This chain links TRBV7-8 with TRBJ2-7; 8 nucleotides align to TRBD2. This CDR3 has 14 amino acids. CDR1 is SGHVS, CDR2 FQNEAQ, per germline. CDR3 sequence: CASGRGALRDEQCF. DNA for the CDR3: TGCGCCAGCGGGCGGGGGGCCCTCCGGGACGAGCAGTGCTTC.

The genes are TRBV29-1 and TRBJ1-2, with D possibly matching TRBD1 (6 bases). From germline, CDR1 is SQVTM and CDR2 ANQGSEA. The CDR3 is made up of 14 amino acids. Trimming pared 4 bases from V and 4 bases from J, leaving 16 bases between. In nucleotides, the CDR3 is TGCAGCGTTGGCTCGGGGGCATCTGTCTATGGCTACACCTTC. Amino acid sequence: CSVGSGASVYGYTF.

The genes are TRBV20-1 and TRBJ1-4; 7 positions agree with TRBD1. With V trimmed by 6 bases and J by 5 bases, 12 bases remained unmatched. This CDR3 spans 15 amino acids. Germline V gives CDR1 DFQATT, CDR2 SNEGSKA (reference sequence). The CDR3 DNA is TGCAGTGCAACCCAAGGCGGGACAGTGAATGAAAAACTGTTTTTT. The encoded protein is CSATQGGTVNEKLFF.

This clonotype was counted a few times. The chain is built from TRBV9 and TRBJ2-7; 7 nucleotides align to TRBD2. The CDR3 has 15 amino acids. The J segment lost 2 bases and the V segment lost 2 bases, leaving 7 bases of the junction unmatched. CDR1 and CDR2 from the germline V gene are SGDLS and YYNGEE. The CDR3 coding sequence is TGTGCCAGCAGCGTGAGCGGGGCCATCACCTACGAGCAGTACTTC. Its translation is CASSVSGAITYEQYF.

For this clonotype: The junction departs from germline at one end; a sequencing error may be responsible. This chain joins TRBV7-9 and TRBJ2-5, with TRBD1 matching 10 bases. The CDR3 is 15 amino acids. Germline V CDR1 and CDR2: SEHNR, FQNEAQ (reference sequence). The CDR3 DNA sequence: TGTGCCGGCAGCCCCGACCGGACAGGGGGGGAGACCCAGTACTTC. It encodes CAGSPDRTGGETQYF.

As for this clonotype: This clone may be a read error of a much larger clone one base away. This rearrangement joins TRBV2 to TRBJ1-4; D might be TRBD1 (6 bases). Trimming shortened V by 4 bases and J by 6 bases, and 12 bases separated the two germline ends. CDR3 length equals 14 residues. The germline gives CDR1 SNHLY, CDR2 FYNNEI. The CDR3 region is CASSVLGADEKLFF. The CDR3 DNA sequence: TGTGCCAGCAGTGTATTGGGGGCGGATGAAAAACTGTTTTTT.

The chain uses TRBV28 and TRBJ1-2; a possible D gene is TRBD1 (6 bases). CDR1 and CDR2 (germline): MDHEN, SYDVKM. The length of the CDR3 is 14 residues. V gave up 4 bases and J gave up 7 bases, with 16 bases separating them. The CDR3 DNA reads as TGTGCCAGCAGTTCGTCAGACAGGAGTATTGGCTACACCTTC. This translates into CASSSSDRSIGYTF.

This clonotype was picked up a small number of times. The chain employs TRBV19 and TRBJ2-7; D call uncertain. This CDR3 contains 16 residues. V dropped 5 bases and J dropped 4 bases, with 21 bases sitting between them. The V gene's germline CDR1 is LNHDA and CDR2 SQIVND (reference sequence). CDR3 region: CASSQPPAGSFYEQYF. CDR3 sequence (DNA): TGTGCCAGTAGTCAACCCCCGGCAGGTTCCTTTTACGAGCAGTACTTC.

A remark on this clonotype: This CDR3 is missing its conserved last phenylalanine or tryptophan, likely due to a read error. This rearrangement joins TRBV24-1 to TRBJ2-5; D gene unclear. The CDR3 extends over 13 amino acids. The V gene lost 11 bases and the J gene lost 5 bases, with 17 bases spanning the gap. In germline, CDR1 is KGHDR, CDR2 SFDVKD. The CDR3 DNA is TGTGCCATCAATTCGGACGCCGTTGAGACCCAGTACCTC. It specifies CAINSDAVETQYL.

This clonotype has ten or more counts. The chain is built from TRBV19 and TRBJ2-7; D possibly corresponds to TRBD1 (6 bases). Germline CDR1 is LNHDA and CDR2 is SQIVND (reference sequence). CDR3 length: 16 residues. Trimming cost V 6 bases and J 5 bases, with 23 bases left between them. CDR3 bases: TGTGCCAGTAGCGTCACAGGGCACGGCATGGGCGACGAGCAGTACTTC. It yields the protein CASSVTGHGMGDEQYF.

The chain has TRBV7-2 and TRBJ2-3; the D is unclear. Trimming took off 0 bases at V and 4 bases at J, with 5 bases between the two ends. In germline, CDR1 is SGHTA, CDR2 FQGNSA. This CDR3 contains 13 residues. The CDR3 nucleotides are TGTGCCAGCAGCTTAGCTTTATCAGATACGCAGTATTTT. Its protein product is CASSLALSDTQYF.

The chain recombines TRBV5-4 with TRBJ1-2; no firm D call. V lost 0 bases, J lost 7 bases, and 10 bases lay in between. From germline, CDR1 is SGHNT and CDR2 YYREEE (reference sequence). The CDR3 has 13 residues. The CDR3 region is CASSLVEGSGYTF. CDR3 nucleotide sequence: TGTGCCAGCAGCTTGGTTGAGGGATCTGGCTACACCTTC.

On this clonotype itself: At one end, the junction sequence differs from germline, possibly due to a read error. The chain combines TRBV24-1 with TRBJ2-7, with D maybe TRBD2 (6 bases). The germline V gene encodes CDR1 KGHDR and CDR2 SFDVKD. This CDR3 region has 14 residues. CDR3 sequence (DNA): TGTGCCACCAGTGATTCGGAGGGGCCCGACGAGCAGTATTTC. It is translated as CATSDSEGPDEQYF.

The J gene is TRBJ2-3, the V gene TRBV7-2; D not resolved. The CDR3 loop spans 13 amino acids. The V and J ends lost 5 bases and 1 base respectively, with 7 bases between them. CDR1 is SGHTA and CDR2 is FQGNSA in the germline V gene. Here the CDR3 reads CASSVTRTDTQYF. The DNA of the CDR3 is TGTGCCAGCAGCGTAACCCGCACAGATACGCAGTATTTT.

Ten or more counts support this clonotype. CDR3 in amino acids: CASSLVTSGGEQYF. The CDR3 nucleotides are TGTGCCAGCAGCTTAGTGACCTCCGGGGGCGAGCAGTACTTC. The chain couples TRBV7-9 to TRBJ2-7; TRBD2 is a possible D gene (6 bases). Germline lookup yields CDR1 SEHNR and CDR2 FQNEAQ (reference sequence). The V end lost 1 base, the J end lost 6 bases, and 13 bases lay between the germline ends. The CDR3 consists of 14 residues.

The rearrangement joins TRBV30 to TRBJ1-1; tentative D call: TRBD1 (5 bases). The CDR3 contains 14 residues. From germline, CDR1 is GTSNPN and CDR2 SVGIG (reference sequence). The germline V and J ends were trimmed by 3 bases and 0 bases, with 11 bases remaining between them. The CDR3 is CAWRGAGMNTEAFF. DNA for the CDR3: TGTGCCTGGAGAGGGGCAGGCATGAACACTGAAGCTTTCTTT.

The sample holds many counts of this clonotype. The V gene is TRBV19, the J gene TRBJ1-5, with D perhaps TRBD1 (6 bases). Germline CDR1 is LNHDA and CDR2 is SQIVND (reference sequence). This CDR3 region has 16 residues. The V end lost 3 bases, the J end lost 2 bases, and 14 bases lay between the germline ends. CDR3 in DNA: TGTGCCAGTAGTATTATGGCAGGGGTGGGCAATCAGCCCCAGCATTTT. This encodes CASSIMAGVGNQPQHF.

This clonotype was seen many times. This sequence joins TRBV29-1 and TRBJ2-7, with 8 bases fitting TRBD1. Germline V gene sequence: CDR1 SQVTM, CDR2 ANQGSEA. The V and J ends lost 4 bases and 2 bases, in that order; junction bases with no gene match: 1. The CDR3 is 12 amino acids. DNA of the CDR3: TGCAGCGTTGCGACAGGGGCCTACGAGCAGTACTTC. Translating it yields CSVATGAYEQYF.

The chain joins TRBV5-1 to TRBJ2-5; the D is unclear. Trimming pared 4 bases from V and 5 bases from J, leaving 6 bases between. CDR1 and CDR2 from the germline V gene are SGHRS and YFSETQ. The CDR3 has 11 amino acids. The CDR3 coding sequence is TGCGCCAGCAGCGTGCACGAGACCCAGTACTTC. This gives the protein CASSVHETQYF.

The chain combines TRBV2 with TRBJ2-7; 9 bases fit TRBD1. There are 15 residues in the CDR3. The trim removed 5 bases at V and 3 bases at J, leaving 8 bases unmatched. The V gene's germline CDR1 is SNHLY and CDR2 FYNNEI. The CDR3 here is CASSNRGLVIYEQYF. CDR3 sequence (DNA): TGTGCCAGCAGTAACAGGGGGCTGGTTATCTACGAGCAGTACTTC.